The 12 T cell receptor beta chains below all came from one sample that was sequenced in a study of T cell responses to AZD1222 COVID-19 vaccine. Method: immunoSEQ multiplex PCR; TCRdb's copy keeps in-frame clones and lacks some. In the table there are some 49,000 clones, around 90% of which are singletons. This specimen consisted of peripheral blood, obtained 28 days after the second AZD1222 dose. The receptors stem from an adult who received the AZD1222 COVID-19 vaccine.

This chain uses TRBV4-1 with TRBJ2-2, with D tentatively TRBD2 (6 bases). The ends were cut back, 1 base at V and 8 bases at J, with 14 bases in the middle. Germline V gene sequence: CDR1 MGHRA, CDR2 YSYEKL. The CDR3 is made up of 15 amino acids. CDR3: CASSQVLAEGGELFF. CDR3 bases: TGCGCCAGCAGCCAAGTGTTAGCGGAGGGGGGGGAGCTGTTTTTT.

This clone was observed a few times. The chain carries TRBV5-1 and TRBJ1-1; D possibly corresponds to TRBD1 (6 bases). Per the germline V gene, CDR1 is SGHRS and CDR2 is YFSETQ. The length of the CDR3 is 14 residues. V gave up 4 bases and J gave up 4 bases, with 14 bases separating them. CDR3 sequence (DNA): TGCGCCAGCAGCATGGCGACAGGTGGCACTGAAGCTTTCTTT. Translating gives CASSMATGGTEAFF.

The CDR3 protein is CASSDPGLGNTIYF. CDR3 DNA sequence: TGTGCCAGCTCGGACCCGGGGCTGGGGAACACCATATATTTT. V and J are TRBV19 and TRBJ1-3; maybe TRBD1 (5 bases). The CDR3 has 14 residues. Trimming stripped 9 bases from V and 7 bases from J, with 19 bases between. Germline V gene sequence: CDR1 LNHDA, CDR2 SQIVND (reference sequence).

The V gene is TRBV7-2, the J gene TRBJ2-1; D could derive from TRBD1 or TRBD2 (5 bases each). Germline V CDR1 and CDR2: SGHTA, FQGNSA. Trimming shortened V by 4 bases and J by 2 bases, and 12 bases separated the two germline ends. The CDR3 has 15 residues. The CDR3 sequence is CASSSKRGTYNEQFF. In nucleotides, the CDR3 is TGTGCCAGCAGCTCGAAGAGGGGCACCTACAATGAGCAGTTCTTC.

The rearrangement joins TRBV7-3 to TRBJ1-1; weak D call: TRBD1 (5 bases). CDR1 is SGHTA and CDR2 is FQGTGA in the germline V gene. There are 13 residues in the CDR3. V gave up 5 bases and J gave up 4 bases, with 11 bases separating them. The CDR3 DNA reads TGTGCCAGCAGCCTCCGGGGGTCCACTGAAGCTTTCTTT. Protein product: CASSLRGSTEAFF.

The genes are TRBV28 and TRBJ1-1, with D maybe TRBD1 (6 bases). V was pared by 5 bases and J by 4 bases, with 29 bases between. Germline assignment: CDR1 MDHEN and CDR2 SYDVKM. The CDR3 sequence is 19 residues long. The DNA for the CDR3 is TGTGCCAGCAGTCCCCCGCTCGACAGGCGGGGTGTTTCGGGCACTGAAGCTTTCTTT. Its translation: CASSPPLDRRGVSGTEAFF. Combining the CDR3 with reference TRBV28 and TRBJ1-1 gives the whole variable domain DVKVTQSSRYLVKRTGEKVFLECVQDMDHENMFWYRQDPGLGLRLIYFSYDVKMKEKGDIPEGYSVSREKKERFSLILESASTNQTSMYLCASSPPLDRRGVSGTEAFFGQGTRLTVV.

The chain recombines TRBV7-6 with TRBJ2-1, with unresolved D. The CDR3 totals 12 residues. Germline CDR1 SGHVS, CDR2 FNYEAQ. Trimming removed 2 bases at V and 8 bases at J, with 7 bases between. CDR3 in amino acids: CASSLRSYEQFF. DNA of the CDR3: TGTGCCAGCAGCTTAAGGTCTTATGAGCAGTTCTTC.

This chain uses TRBV5-1 with TRBJ1-3, with 7 bases fitting TRBD1. Germline V gene lookup returns CDR1 SGHRS and CDR2 YFSETQ. The junction had 10 bases not matched to a gene; V was cut back by 0 bases and J by 1 base. CDR3 size: 18 residues. The CDR3 DNA sequence: TGCGCCAGCAGCTTGGCAACAACAGGGGACAGTTCTGGAAACACCATATATTTT. This sequence encodes CASSLATTGDSSGNTIYF. The full variable domain, in which reference TRBV5-1 and TRBJ1-3 provide the parts outside the CDR3, is KAGVTQTPRYLIKTRGQQVTLSCSPISGHRSVSWYQQTPGQGLQFLFEYFSETQRNKGNFPGRFSGRQFSNSRSEMNVSTLELGDSALYLCASSLATTGDSSGNTIYFGEGSWLTVV.

The sample holds a few counts of this clone. The rearrangement links TRBV2 to TRBJ1-4; 7 bases line up with TRBD1. Germline loops: CDR1 SNHLY, CDR2 FYNNEI. The CDR3 spans 15 residues. The trim removed 4 bases at V and 1 base at J, leaving 3 bases unmatched. The CDR3 loop reads CASSAQGGTNEKLFF. The CDR3 DNA reads TGTGCCAGCAGTGCCCAGGGGGGAACTAATGAAAAACTGTTTTTT.

V usage is TRBV7-8 and J usage is TRBJ2-7; TRBD2 matches 14 bases. The germline CDR1 and CDR2 sequences are SGHVS and FQNEAQ. V lost 5 bases to trimming and J lost 7 bases; unmatched junction nucleotides: 19. The CDR3 spans 19 residues. The CDR3 DNA reads as TGTGCCAGCAGCGGGACTAGCGGGAGAAGGAAGAAGGGAACGGAGGAGCAGTACTTC. This gives the protein CASSGTSGRRKKGTEEQYF.

The rearrangement uses TRBV6-5 and TRBJ1-2; D not certain. Germline V gene sequence: CDR1 MNHEY, CDR2 SVGAGI. There are 16 residues in the CDR3. Trimming took off 2 bases at V and 8 bases at J, with 21 bases between the two ends. CDR3 region: CASSYNGEGPVLGYTF. The CDR3 region has the DNA TGTGCCAGCAGTTACAATGGGGAGGGTCCTGTTTTGGGCTACACCTTC.

The chain is built from TRBV7-9 and TRBJ2-1, with D tentatively TRBD2 (7 bases). Germline CDR1 SEHNR, CDR2 FQNEAQ (reference sequence). The CDR3 loop spans 13 amino acids. V dropped 5 bases and J dropped 8 bases, with 13 bases sitting between them. For the CDR3, the DNA is TGTGCCAGCAGCCCCTCGGGGGGCGATGAGCAGTTCTTC. This encodes CASSPSGGDEQFF.